The 31 T cell receptor beta chains presented below share a single source sample, sequenced in a study of shared clonotypes between healthy human individuals. Sequenced by immunoSEQ multiplex PCR; TCRdb stores in-frame clones only, minus some. The sample lists under 120,000 clones; 67% were seen once. The sample consisted of memory CD8+ T cells sorted from blood. Subset indicated: CD45RO+ cells pooled with CCR7-negative TemRA cells. The origin of the receptors is a woman aged 25 to 39 in good health.

The count of this clone is one. The V gene is TRBV7-9, the J gene TRBJ2-5, with D perhaps matching TRBD1 (5 bases). The CDR3 contains 13 residues. Germline values: CDR1 SEHNR, CDR2 FQNEAQ (reference sequence). Deletions cut 7 bases from V and 2 bases from J, with 11 bases between. The chain's CDR3 is CASTERQQETQYF. The CDR3 nucleotides read TGTGCCAGCACCGAGAGACAGCAAGAGACCCAGTACTTC.

This rearrangement joins TRBV9 to TRBJ2-7, with a tentative D call TRBD1 (5 bases). Germline loops: CDR1 SGDLS, CDR2 YYNGEE. V lost 0 bases and J 4 bases, leaving 11 bases between the germline ends. This CDR3 has 14 amino acids. The DNA for the CDR3 is TGTGCCAGCAGCGTAGGGATAGGGGCTTACGAGCAGTACTTC. This gives the protein CASSVGIGAYEQYF.

This clone has only a few counts. The chain carries TRBV25-1 and TRBJ1-1; the D gene is possibly TRBD1 (5 bases). Germline values: CDR1 MGHDK, CDR2 SYGVNS. The CDR3 sequence is 15 residues long. V shed 0 bases and J shed 6 bases, with 14 bases lying between them. Here the CDR3 reads CASSEYGGTLPEAFF. The CDR3 DNA sequence: TGTGCCAGCAGTGAATATGGGGGTACTCTGCCTGAAGCTTTCTTT.

The chain links TRBV6-4 to TRBJ2-2; 7 bases align to TRBD2. The germline V gene has CDR1 MRHNA and CDR2 SNTAGT. The length of the CDR3 is 16 residues. V dropped 0 bases and J dropped 5; count of bases not matched to a gene: 6. The DNA of the CDR3 is TGTGCCAGCAGTGACTCGGCGGGAGCCCAAACCGGGGAGCTGTTTTTT. As protein: CASSDSAGAQTGELFF.

This clone came up once. The sample has other DNA sequences that encode this CDR3 too. V usage is TRBV27 and J usage is TRBJ1-5, with a weak D call TRBD1 (6 bases). The V end lost 2 bases, the J end lost 6 bases, and 14 bases lay between the germline ends. Germline CDR1 and CDR2: MNHEY and SMNVEV (reference sequence). The CDR3 consists of 15 residues. CDR3 coding DNA: TGTGCCAGCAGTTTAGTACAGGGAATAGGTCAGCCCCAGCATTTT. Amino acids: CASSLVQGIGQPQHF.

In DNA form, the CDR3 reads TGTGCCATCAGCCGAGGTAAAAAGCACGAGCAGTACTTC. Its translation is CAISRGKKHEQYF. The chain joins TRBV10-3 to TRBJ2-7; D is uncertain. Germline CDR1 ENHRY, CDR2 SYGVKD. Deletions cut 6 bases from V and 5 bases from J, with 14 bases between. CDR3 length equals 13 residues.

The chain employs TRBV7-9 and TRBJ1-2; D possibly corresponds to TRBD1 (5 bases). Germline V gives CDR1 SEHNR, CDR2 FQNEAQ (reference sequence). Trimming took 5 bases from V and 5 from J, leaving 24 bases between them. This CDR3 is 17 amino acids long. In DNA, the CDR3 is TGTGCCAGCAGCCGATTCAGGGCCCCCAACAGAGAATATGGCTACACCTTC. Translated, it gives CASSRFRAPNREYGYTF.

CDR3 sequence: CASSSHRGIGPQHF. DNA of the CDR3: TGTGCCAGCAGTTCTCACAGGGGGATTGGGCCCCAGCATTTT. The V call is TRBV27, the J call TRBJ1-5; 8 bases map to TRBD1. Trimming took 4 bases from V and 9 from J; bases not matched to a gene: 8. The CDR3 consists of 14 residues. Per the germline V gene, CDR1 is MNHEY and CDR2 is SMNVEV (reference sequence).

This chain links TRBV12-2 with TRBJ1-1; the table gives TRBD1 as D, unverified against the DNA. TRBV12-2 is designated a pseudogene. This CDR3 comprises 14 residues. Here the CDR3 reads CASSASTENTEAFF. The CDR3 DNA is TGTGCCAGCAGCGCCTCGACAGAGAACACTGAAGCTTTCTTT.

This clone appeared once. The chain has TRBV5-5 and TRBJ2-7, with 14 positions matching TRBD2. Trimming at V came to 5 bases and at J to 3 bases, leaving 4 bases not matched to a gene. From germline, CDR1 is SGHKS and CDR2 YYEKEE (reference sequence). The CDR3 runs to 15 residues. For the CDR3, the DNA is TGTGCCAGCAGTCAGGGACTAGCGGGAGTCTACGAGCAGTACTTC. It encodes CASSQGLAGVYEQYF.

The J gene is TRBJ2-7, the V gene TRBV5-1; the match to TRBD2 covers 10 bases. The trim removed 1 base at V and 1 base at J, leaving 11 bases unmatched. CDR1 is SGHRS and CDR2 is YFSETQ in the germline V gene. The CDR3 sequence is 18 residues long. CDR3 in amino acids: CASSLTSGVDSYSYEQYF. DNA of the CDR3: TGCGCCAGCAGCTTGACTAGCGGGGTAGACTCCTATTCCTACGAGCAGTACTTC.

The genes are TRBV4-1 and TRBJ1-1; TRBD1 is a possible D gene (5 bases). The V gene's germline CDR1 is MGHRA and CDR2 YSYEKL. The CDR3 covers 16 residues. Trimming shortened V by 4 bases and J by 1 base, and 16 bases separated the two germline ends. The DNA of the CDR3 is TGCGCCAGCAGCCCCTGGGACCCGGGAAGGAACACTGAAGCTTTCTTT. Protein product: CASSPWDPGRNTEAFF.

The V and J genes are TRBV25-1 and TRBJ2-1; TRBD2 agrees at 9 bases. The CDR3 covers 17 residues. Germline lookup yields CDR1 MGHDK and CDR2 SYGVNS. The V segment lost 4 bases and the J segment 4 bases; nucleotides outside the gene matches: 11. This CDR3 is CASSAPQTSGAYNEQFF. CDR3 sequence (DNA): TGTGCCAGCAGTGCCCCTCAGACTAGCGGAGCATACAATGAGCAGTTCTTC.

The sample holds one count of this clone. J is TRBJ1-1 and V is TRBV28, with D perhaps matching TRBD1 (5 bases). This CDR3 comprises 14 residues. The V and J ends lost 4 bases and 1 base respectively, with 10 bases between them. CDR1 is MDHEN, CDR2 SYDVKM, per germline. This CDR3 reads CASSYGGSNTEAFF. CDR3 sequence (DNA): TGTGCCAGCAGTTATGGGGGGTCGAACACTGAAGCTTTCTTT. Based on the CDR3 plus reference TRBV28 and TRBJ1-1, the full variable domain is DVKVTQSSRYLVKRTGEKVFLECVQDMDHENMFWYRQDPGLGLRLIYFSYDVKMKEKGDIPEGYSVSREKKERFSLILESASTNQTSMYLCASSYGGSNTEAFFGQGTRLTVV.

This chain links TRBV6-4 with TRBJ2-3; the match to TRBD2 covers 8 bases. The germline gives CDR1 MRHNA, CDR2 SNTAGT. This CDR3 is 15 amino acids long. After removal of 4 bases from V and 0 bases from J, the junction contained 3 bases not matched to a gene. The CDR3 spells CASSASSGSTDTQYF. Written as DNA, the CDR3 is TGTGCCAGCAGTGCTTCTAGCGGGAGCACAGATACGCAGTATTTT.

The chain employs TRBV7-9 and TRBJ2-7, with 9 bases aligning to TRBD1. The CDR3 has 18 amino acids. Trimming removed 5 bases from V and 1 base from J; junction bases left unmatched: 15. The germline CDR1 and CDR2 sequences are SEHNR and FQNEAQ (reference sequence). The CDR3 loop reads CASSQQKGQGSGSYEQYF. CDR3 bases: TGTGCCAGCAGCCAACAAAAAGGACAGGGGTCGGGTTCCTACGAGCAGTACTTC.

V and J are TRBV7-9 and TRBJ2-1; D is unresolved. Germline-derived CDR1 and CDR2 are SEHNR and FQNEAQ (reference sequence). The CDR3 contains 14 residues. V was shortened by 2 bases and J by 9 bases, with 14 bases between the two germline ends. The CDR3 reads CASSLTPYFGEQFF. In nucleotides, the CDR3 is TGTGCCAGCAGCTTAACCCCCTACTTCGGTGAGCAGTTCTTC.

This chain links TRBV7-8 with TRBJ2-2; TRBD2 aligns across 7 bases. This CDR3 spans 15 amino acids. V was pared by 3 bases and J by 4 bases, with 5 bases of the junction left unmatched. The germline CDR1 and CDR2 sequences are SGHVS and FQNEAQ. As DNA, the CDR3 is TGTGCCAGCAGCTTCAGGGCGGGGGTCACCGGGGAGCTGTTTTTT. This codes for CASSFRAGVTGELFF.

This chain connects TRBV7-9 to TRBJ2-3; D is possibly TRBD2 (5 bases). Germline V gives CDR1 SEHNR, CDR2 FQNEAQ (reference sequence). This CDR3 is 15 amino acids long. V was clipped by 7 bases and J by 6 bases, with 20 bases between them. The CDR3 DNA reads TGTGCCAGCACACCCGTCGGGCTAGCATGGGATACGCAGTATTTT. Encoded protein: CASTPVGLAWDTQYF.

This sequence joins TRBV6-6 and TRBJ1-5, with a tentative D call TRBD1 (5 bases). The CDR3 contains 15 residues. Germline CDR1 and CDR2: MNHNY and SVGAGI (reference sequence). Trimming pared 6 bases from V and 0 bases from J, leaving 12 bases between. The CDR3 nucleotides read TGTGCCAGCAGCCTATTCGGGGGTAGCAATCAGCCCCAGCATTTT. It is translated as CASSLFGGSNQPQHF.

The chain has TRBV19 and TRBJ1-3; D remains ambiguous. The germline V gene encodes CDR1 LNHDA and CDR2 SQIVND (reference sequence). V was shortened by 3 bases and J by 0 bases, with 12 bases between the two germline ends. The CDR3 runs to 16 residues. The CDR3 sequence is CASSIGLPDSGNTIYF. In DNA, the CDR3 is TGTGCCAGTAGTATTGGGTTGCCAGACTCTGGAAACACCATATATTTT. Complete variable domain (other parts from reference TRBV19 and TRBJ1-3): DGGITQSPKYLFRKEGQNVTLSCEQNLNHDAMYWYRQDPGQGLRLIYYSQIVNDFQKGDIAEGYSVSREKKESFPLTVTSAQKNPTAFYLCASSIGLPDSGNTIYFGEGSWLTVV.

The chain links TRBV28 to TRBJ2-1; 7 bases line up with TRBD2. This CDR3 comprises 14 residues. Germline V gene data show CDR1 as MDHEN and CDR2 as SYDVKM. Trimming at V came to 2 bases and at J to 5 bases, leaving 3 bases not matched to a gene. The CDR3 protein is CASSLSGMDNEQFF. The CDR3 nucleotides are TGTGCCAGCAGTTTAAGCGGGATGGACAATGAGCAGTTCTTC.

The rearrangement joins TRBV4-1 to TRBJ1-2, with D perhaps matching TRBD1 (5 bases). The CDR3 extends over 15 amino acids. The germline V gene has CDR1 MGHRA and CDR2 YSYEKL. The V and J ends lost 0 bases and 5 bases respectively, with 13 bases between them. The CDR3 protein is CASSQETAMGYGYTF. As DNA, the CDR3 is TGCGCCAGCAGCCAAGAGACAGCTATGGGTTATGGCTACACCTTC.

This chain uses TRBV28 with TRBJ1-5, with D possibly TRBD1 on 5 matching bases. Germline V gives CDR1 MDHEN, CDR2 SYDVKM. Between the trimmed V and J ends, which lost 3 bases and 1 base, there was a span of 13 bases. This CDR3 is built from 16 residues. Here the CDR3 reads CASSLLIGESNQPQHF. The CDR3 bases are TGTGCCAGCAGTTTGTTAATAGGGGAAAGCAATCAGCCCCAGCATTTT.

This clone was detected only a few times. The rearrangement joins TRBV9 to TRBJ2-3; D gene uncertain. Germline V lookup: CDR1 SGDLS, CDR2 YYNGEE. The CDR3 length is 13 residues. Trimming stripped 5 bases from V and 7 bases from J, with 14 bases between. CDR3 sequence (DNA): TGTGCCAGCAGGTATCCAGCTCCTAATACGCAGTATTTT. Translated, it gives CASRYPAPNTQYF.

This clone was found many times. The genes are TRBV2 and TRBJ2-5; D is ambiguous. Per the germline V gene, CDR1 is SNHLY and CDR2 is FYNNEI. This CDR3 region has 14 residues. V lost 7 bases and J 5 bases, leaving 17 bases between the germline ends. CDR3 in amino acids: CASNSRKRRETQYF. CDR3 in DNA: TGTGCCAGCAATAGCAGAAAGAGGCGGGAGACCCAGTACTTC.

This rearrangement joins TRBV5-6 to TRBJ2-7; 11 nucleotides align to TRBD1. CDR3 length: 17 amino acids. V dropped 0 bases and J dropped 2; count of bases not matched to a gene: 7. Germline V lookup: CDR1 SGHDT, CDR2 YYEEEE. The CDR3: CASSLAWVGQGAYEQYF. For the CDR3, the DNA is TGTGCCAGCAGCTTGGCCTGGGTGGGACAGGGGGCCTACGAGCAGTACTTC.

The chain carries TRBV28 and TRBJ2-5, with D possibly being TRBD1 (6 bases). V was pared by 2 bases and J by 9 bases, with 19 bases between. Per germline, CDR1 MDHEN and CDR2 SYDVKM. This CDR3 is built from 15 residues. CDR3 protein: CASSLPVMGAGAQYF. The DNA for the CDR3 is TGTGCCAGCAGTTTACCTGTAATGGGGGCTGGGGCCCAGTACTTC.

The chain is built from TRBV5-1 and TRBJ2-4; 7 bases agree with TRBD2. Germline CDR1 SGHRS, CDR2 YFSETQ. The CDR3 consists of 14 residues. J lost 3 bases, V lost 3 bases, and 3 bases had no gene match. This CDR3 is CASSSREDKNIQYF. The CDR3 nucleotides are TGCGCCAGCAGCTCACGGGAGGACAAAAACATTCAGTACTTC.

The V and J genes are TRBV27 and TRBJ1-1, with D unresolved. CDR3 length: 14 amino acids. Trimming stripped 3 bases from V and 0 bases from J, with 8 bases between. Germline V gene data show CDR1 as MNHEY and CDR2 as SMNVEV (reference sequence). The CDR3 bases are TGTGCCAGCAGTTTCTCCGGGGTGAACACTGAAGCTTTCTTT. Translating it yields CASSFSGVNTEAFF.

In this sample, this clone turned up once. The chain is built from TRBV7-9 and TRBJ2-5; 16 bases fit TRBD2. V dropped 6 bases and J dropped 4; count of bases not matched to a gene: 8. CDR1 and CDR2 from the germline V gene are SEHNR and FQNEAQ (reference sequence). The CDR3 extends over 17 amino acids. The CDR3 is CASSTGTSGRAPETQYF. The CDR3 DNA follows: TGTGCCAGCAGTACCGGGACTAGCGGGAGGGCCCCAGAGACCCAGTACTTC.